Listed here are 18 T cell receptor beta chains from one sample, sequenced in a study of CD8 T cells in Susac syndrome. The authors reverse transcribed roughly 0.5 to 1 ug RNA with random hexamers. TCRdb re-called the immunoSEQ multiplex PCR reads through MiXCR, storing one row per CDR3 protein. The sample gives 170,000 or so distinct CDR3 sequences, roughly 95% of which show up once; less than 0.15% is in the top ten. Sequenced: CD4+ T cells from PBMCs. These receptors all stem from a human donor with Susac syndrome.

The rearrangement links TRBV5-1 to TRBJ2-3, with a possible D match to TRBD1 (5 bases). CDR1 and CDR2 (germline): SGHRS, YFSETQ. The germline V and J ends were trimmed by 4 bases and 2 bases, with 11 bases remaining between them. The CDR3 has 14 residues. The CDR3 sequence is CASSPAGITDTQYF. The DNA of the CDR3 is TGCGCCAGCAGCCCGGCAGGGATCACAGATACGCAGTATTTT.

This clonotype was seen more than once but under ten times. The chain uses TRBV24-1 and TRBJ2-3, with 7 positions matching TRBD1. The V segment lost 6 bases and the J segment 2 bases; nucleotides outside the gene matches: 13. From germline, CDR1 is KGHDR and CDR2 SFDVKD. This CDR3 is built from 17 residues. The CDR3 coding sequence is TGTGCCACCAGTCCCGTCCCTCAGGGGGACAACACAGATACGCAGTATTTT. Its protein is CATSPVPQGDNTDTQYF.

The chain employs TRBV7-8 and TRBJ1-2, with a possible D match to TRBD1 (5 bases). The V and J ends lost 5 bases and 5 bases respectively, with 12 bases between them. This CDR3 region has 13 residues. Germline V gives CDR1 SGHVS, CDR2 FQNEAQ. The CDR3 DNA follows: TGTGCCAGCAGCGCGAGGACATCGTATGGCTACACCTTC. This sequence encodes CASSARTSYGYTF.

The rearrangement joins TRBV18 to TRBJ2-1, with TRBD2 matching over 9 bases. The CDR3 consists of 15 residues. CDR1 and CDR2 (germline): KGHSH, LQKENI. V was clipped by 3 bases and J by 10 bases; unmatched bases: 10. This chain's CDR3 is CASSPRGGATVEQFF. The CDR3, as DNA: TGTGCCAGCTCACCCCGCGGGGGGGCGACTGTAGAGCAGTTCTTC.

The chain employs TRBV3-1 and TRBJ2-5; 7 bases line up with TRBD2. This CDR3 region has 15 residues. V lost 1 base and J lost 4; bases outside the gene matches: 6. Germline CDR1 LGHDT, CDR2 YNNKEL (reference sequence). The CDR3: CASSQGRGRSETQYF. The CDR3 DNA sequence: TGTGCCAGCAGCCAAGGGCGGGGGAGGTCAGAGACCCAGTACTTC.

V and J are TRBV20-1 and TRBJ2-5; D might be TRBD1 or TRBD2, each matching 5 bases. Trimming removed 0 bases from V and 6 bases from J, with 8 bases in between. Per germline, CDR1 DFQATT and CDR2 SNEGSKA (reference sequence). The CDR3 length is 12 residues. CDR3 residues: CSARDQGQTQYF. CDR3 bases: TGCAGTGCTAGAGATCAGGGACAGACCCAGTACTTC.

J is TRBJ2-5 and V is TRBV5-1, with a tentative D call TRBD2 (6 bases). V lost 1 base, J lost 1 base, and 14 bases lay in between. Per germline, CDR1 SGHRS and CDR2 YFSETQ. The CDR3 sequence is 16 residues long. CDR3 residues: CASSLWAGGSQETQYF. The CDR3 DNA is TGCGCCAGCAGCTTGTGGGCCGGGGGTTCCCAAGAGACCCAGTACTTC.

V is TRBV12-3 or TRBV12-4 and J is TRBJ2-3; possible D gene TRBD2, 5 bases. The V gene lost 5 bases and the J gene lost 6 bases, with 12 bases spanning the gap. The CDR3 spans 13 residues. The chain's CDR3 is CASSPTSGDTQYF. CDR3 DNA sequence: TGTGCCAGCAGTCCTACTAGTGGGGATACGCAGTATTTT.

The rearrangement joins TRBV11-2 to TRBJ1-4; possibly TRBD1 for D (6 bases). Germline lookup yields CDR1 SGHAT and CDR2 FQNNGV. Trimming left V 6 bases short and J 8 bases short, with 19 bases between. The length of the CDR3 is 15 residues. CDR3 sequence reads: CASRSRGIGSEKLFF. The CDR3, as DNA: TGTGCCAGCAGGTCCAGGGGAATAGGAAGCGAAAAACTGTTTTTT.

V usage is TRBV9 and J usage is TRBJ1-3, with 10 bases aligning to TRBD1. V was pared by 0 bases and J by 3 bases, with 6 bases of the junction left unmatched. The germline gives CDR1 SGDLS, CDR2 YYNGEE. The CDR3 has 17 residues. The CDR3 DNA reads TGTGCCAGCAGCGTAGACGGGACAGGGGACTATGGAAACACCATATATTTT. This gives the protein CASSVDGTGDYGNTIYF.

The chain has TRBV3-1 and TRBJ2-5, with D possibly called TRBD1 or TRBD2 (5 bases each). Germline V lookup: CDR1 LGHDT, CDR2 YNNKEL (reference sequence). There are 17 residues in the CDR3. Trimming removed 4 bases from V and 2 bases from J, with 20 bases in between. DNA of the CDR3: TGTGCCAGCAGCCTCCGACAGTCGGGGCTGGTACAAGAGACCCAGTACTTC. Amino acid sequence: CASSLRQSGLVQETQYF.

This clonotype was observed a handful of times. This chain connects TRBV5-4 to TRBJ2-1; D might be TRBD2 (6 bases). The V end lost 0 bases, the J end lost 6 bases, and 7 bases lay between the germline ends. The CDR3 consists of 13 residues. CDR1 is SGHNT, CDR2 YYREEE, per germline (reference sequence). CDR3 sequence reads: CASSLAGGNEQFF. CDR3 nucleotides: TGTGCCAGCAGCTTGGCCGGGGGCAATGAGCAGTTCTTC.

V usage is TRBV27 and J usage is TRBJ1-1; the D gene is possibly TRBD1 (5 bases). Germline V gives CDR1 MNHEY, CDR2 SMNVEV (reference sequence). Between the trimmed V and J ends, which lost 8 bases and 2 bases, there was a span of 15 bases. There are 14 residues in the CDR3. This CDR3 is CASRPGPTNTEAFF. In nucleotides, the CDR3 is TGTGCCAGCCGGCCGGGACCGACCAACACTGAAGCTTTCTTT.

The V gene is TRBV7-2, the J gene TRBJ1-2; no definite D call. CDR1 is SGHTA, CDR2 FQGNSA, per germline. V lost 1 base and J 4 bases, leaving 7 bases between the germline ends. The CDR3 covers 13 residues. The CDR3 region has the DNA TGTGCCAGCAGCTTAGATCACAGCTATGGCTACACCTTC. The encoded protein is CASSLDHSYGYTF.

V and J are TRBV6-2 or TRBV6-3 and TRBJ2-1, with D possibly being TRBD2 (5 bases). Germline V lookup: CDR1 MNHEY, CDR2 SVGEGT. This CDR3 has 16 residues. V lost 5 bases and J lost 3, with 17 bases in between. This CDR3 reads CASSPQQRTFYNEQFF. Here the CDR3 DNA reads TGTGCCAGCAGTCCCCAACAGCGGACCTTCTACAATGAGCAGTTCTTC.

The V gene is TRBV10-3, the J gene TRBJ2-3; no clear D. V was clipped by 6 bases and J by 3 bases, with 4 bases between them. CDR3 size: 11 residues. CDR1 and CDR2 (germline): ENHRY, SYGVKD. The CDR3 spells CAIRLTDTQYF. In nucleotides, the CDR3 is TGTGCCATCAGATTAACAGATACGCAGTATTTT.

The V gene is TRBV6-2 or TRBV6-3, the J gene TRBJ2-5; 7 bases fit TRBD2. This CDR3 is built from 18 residues. Germline CDR1 and CDR2: MNHEY and SVGEGT. V lost 2 bases and J lost 2; bases outside the gene matches: 14. CDR3 amino acids: CASSYPSRSAGRQETQYF. The CDR3 DNA reads TGTGCCAGCAGTTACCCGAGTAGATCAGCGGGACGGCAAGAGACCCAGTACTTC.

This clonotype has just a few counts. V is TRBV11-2 and J is TRBJ2-1, with D possibly called TRBD1 or TRBD2 (5 bases each). V lost 2 bases to trimming and J lost 2 bases, with 16 bases between them. CDR1 and CDR2 from the germline V gene are SGHAT and FQNNGV. This CDR3 spans 17 amino acids. The DNA of the CDR3 is TGTGCCAGCAGCTTATGGCCGGGGCCTCTCACCTACAATGAGCAGTTCTTC. It specifies CASSLWPGPLTYNEQFF.